This is a list of T cell receptor beta chains from one sample in a study of shared clonotypes between healthy human individuals. Assay: immunoSEQ multiplex PCR; the TCRdb copy retains only in-frame clones and omits some. The table has more than 2 million clones, 93% seen once. The sequencing input was naive CD8+ T cells from PBMCs. Receptors were obtained from a man aged 18-30 years in good health. Some clones in this sample may be carry-over from other donors' samples. The CDR3 runs from the conserved cysteine through the conserved F or W. The D gene is left open where the match is weak. Clone sizes are given selectively: once, few, many, or a class where the clone is expanded.

NA,TRBD2,TRBJ2-1,TRBV7-9,TGTGCCAGCAGCTCCAGTAGCGGGAGAGCCTACAATGAGCAGTTCTTC,CASSSSSGRAYNEQFF
NA,TRBD2,TRBJ2-2,TRBV9,TGTGCCAGCACGAGGACTAGCACCGGGGAGCTGTTTTTT,CASTRTSTGELFF
NA,NA,TRBJ2-1,TRBV28,TGTGCCAGCAGGGAAGGGGGAGAGCGAAATGAGCAGTTCTTC,CASREGGERNEQFF
NA,TRBD2,TRBJ2-5,TRBV11-2,TGTGCCAGCAGCTTCGGGACTAGCGTCCCCCGAGAGACCCAGTACTTC,CASSFGTSVPRETQYF
NA,TRBD2,TRBJ2-1,TRBV28,TGTGCCAGCAGTTTATTGCGGGAGGTTAGTGAGCAGTTCTTC,CASSLLREVSEQFF
NA,TRBD1,TRBJ1-3,TRBV4-2,TGTGCCAGCAGCCACGGGACAGCTGGAAACACCATATATTTT,CASSHGTAGNTIYF
NA,TRBD1,TRBJ2-1,TRBV9,TGTGCCAGCAGCGGTTGGACAGGGAATAATGAGCAGTTCTTC,CASSGWTGNNEQFF
once,TRBD2,TRBJ2-2,TRBV19,TGTGCCAGTAGTATCCCGGGACTACCCGGGGAGCTGTTTTTT,CASSIPGLPGELFF
few,NA,TRBJ2-1,TRBV10-1,TGCGCCAGCAGTGAGTCGAGCGGGCGGGACTTTTACAATGAGCAGTTCTTC,CASSESSGRDFYNEQFF
NA,TRBD2,TRBJ2-1,TRBV14,TGTGCCAGCAGCCCGCGGACTAGCGGGAGAGGAAATGAGCAGTTCTTC,CASSPRTSGRGNEQFF
once,TRBD1,TRBJ2-7,TRBV27,TGTGCCAGCAGTTTATATGGACAGGGGGGGTACGAGCAGTACTTC,CASSLYGQGGYEQYF
once,NA,TRBJ1-2,TRBV9,TGTGCCAGCAGCGGAACAGGGTTTAACTATGGCTACACCTTC,CASSGTGFNYGYTF
NA,NA,TRBJ2-7,TRBV7-9,TGTGCCAGCACAAGTTTCGGGACGGCCGGTTACGAGCAGTACTTC,CASTSFGTAGYEQYF
NA,NA,TRBJ2-4,TRBV7-9,TGTGCCAGCAGCACAAGTCCTCCCGCCAAAAACATTCAGTACTTC,CASSTSPPAKNIQYF
NA,NA,TRBJ2-5,TRBV5-1,TGCGCCAGCAGCTGGTCACAGGGAATCCAAGAGACCCAGTACTTC,CASSWSQGIQETQYF